The rows below give T cell receptor beta chains drawn from one sample of a study of cytomegalovirus exposure and HLA in healthy donors. The protocol was immunoSEQ multiplex PCR, while the TCRdb copy is restricted to in-frame clones and leaves out a portion. The sample contains 200,000 to 250,000 clones, about 75% of which appear only once. Sequenced: PBMCs. The receptor set was obtained from a man aged 18 to 29 in good health and CMV-seronegative. The CDR3 runs from the conserved cysteine through the conserved F or W. A D gene is named only where the DNA matches it firmly. A row's size may be missing; if present it is once, few, many or a size class.

clone size,J gene,V gene,D gene,CDR3 protein,CDR3 DNA
NA,TRBJ2-2,TRBV5-6,TRBD1,CASSFGTGEPGELFF,TGTGCCAGCAGCTTTGGGACAGGCGAACCGGGGGAGCTGTTTTTT
NA,TRBJ2-3,TRBV7-2,TRBD1,CASSLAPGTGPGDTQYF,TGTGCCAGCAGCTTAGCCCCCGGGACAGGGCCCGGAGATACGCAGTATTTT
NA,TRBJ1-1,TRBV7-9,TRBD1,CASSRGGRDTEAFF,TGTGCCAGCAGCCGAGGGGGCAGGGACACTGAAGCTTTCTTT
NA,TRBJ1-2,TRBV2,NA,CASSVSRQDYGYTF,TGTGCCAGCAGTGTATCAAGACAGGACTATGGCTACACCTTC
NA,TRBJ2-7,TRBV7-6,TRBD1,CASSARDSYEQYF,TGTGCCAGCAGCGCAAGGGACAGCTACGAGCAGTACTTC
once,TRBJ2-1,TRBV5-1,TRBD1,CASSYPRDRTNNEQFF,TGCGCCAGCAGCTACCCCCGGGACAGGACTAACAATGAGCAGTTCTTC
NA,TRBJ2-4,TRBV5-5,TRBD1,CASSVGQGEDIQYF,TGTGCCAGCAGCGTAGGACAGGGGGAGGACATTCAGTACTTC
few,TRBJ2-1,TRBV7-3,TRBD2,CASSAQAGSEQFF,TGTGCCAGCAGCGCCCAAGCGGGGAGCGAGCAGTTCTTC
NA,TRBJ1-4,TRBV27,NA,CASSTGTKGEKLFF,TGTGCCAGCAGTACCGGGACAAAGGGTGAAAAACTGTTTTTT
NA,TRBJ1-5,TRBV19,NA,CASKQDDSNQPQHF,TGTGCCAGTAAGCAGGATGATAGCAATCAGCCCCAGCATTTT
NA,TRBJ1-4,TRBV2,NA,CASRIGEGREKLFF,TGTGCCAGCAGGATCGGGGAGGGGCGCGAAAAACTGTTTTTT
NA,TRBJ2-7,TRBV7-2,NA,CASKRTGSYEQYF,TGTGCCAGCAAGAGAACAGGTTCCTACGAGCAGTACTTC
NA,TRBJ2-5,TRBV4-3,TRBD2,CASSQEWAGVGGETQYF,TGCGCCAGCAGCCAAGAATGGGCGGGAGTTGGAGGAGAGACCCAGTACTTC
NA,TRBJ2-7,TRBV9,NA,CASSPGNDYEQYF,TGTGCCAGCAGCCCGGGGAACGACTACGAGCAGTACTTC
NA,TRBJ2-7,TRBV18,TRBD2,CASSPRQRENEQYF,TGTGCCAGCTCACCACGTCAGCGGGAAAACGAGCAGTACTTC
NA,TRBJ2-1,TRBV13,NA,CASTPGGASYNEQFF,TGTGCCAGCACTCCGGGGGGCGCGTCCTACAATGAGCAGTTCTTC
once,TRBJ1-2,TRBV10-3,TRBD1,CAISERGTGGAGYGYTF,TGTGCCATCAGTGAGCGTGGGACAGGGGGCGCGGGCTATGGCTACACCTTC
NA,TRBJ2-7,TRBV7-2,TRBD2,CASSTLAGGSYEQYF,TGTGCCAGCAGCACGTTAGCGGGAGGCTCCTACGAGCAGTACTTC
NA,TRBJ2-5,TRBV7-2,NA,CASSTHGGGSQETQYF,TGTGCCAGCAGCACCCACGGGGGTGGGAGCCAAGAGACCCAGTACTTC
NA,TRBJ2-3,TRBV30,TRBD2,CAWNRDYHTDTQYF,TGTGCCTGGAACCGGGACTATCACACAGATACGCAGTATTTT
few,TRBJ2-3,TRBV5-4,NA,CASSLEERDTQYF,TGTGCCAGCAGCTTGGAAGAGAGGGATACGCAGTATTTT
NA,TRBJ2-1,TRBV5-1,TRBD1,CASSLDSGQGYNEQFF,TGCGCCAGCAGCTTGGATTCCGGACAGGGGTACAATGAGCAGTTCTTC
few,TRBJ2-1,TRBV7-2,TRBD1,CASSETGGPGWREQFF,TGTGCCAGCAGCGAGACAGGGGGGCCGGGGTGGCGTGAGCAGTTCTTC
NA,TRBJ2-1,TRBV5-5,TRBD1,CASGRTGKEGEQFF,TGTGCCAGCGGGCGGACAGGGAAGGAAGGTGAGCAGTTCTTC
few,TRBJ2-5,TRBV5-1,TRBD1,CASATRQGRGETQYF,TGCGCCAGCGCCACAAGACAGGGTCGGGGAGAGACCCAGTACTTC
NA,TRBJ2-3,TRBV21-1,NA,CASSNKTSGCPVHTDTQYF,TGTGCCAGCAGCAATAAGACTAGCGGGTGCCCCGTGCACACAGATACGCAGTATTTT
once,TRBJ2-7,TRBV6-5,NA,CASSYSQGQAFEQYF,TGTGCCAGCAGTTACTCCCAGGGCCAGGCCTTCGAGCAGTACTTC
few,TRBJ2-2,TRBV4-2,TRBD2,CASSQVSGLAGEFRTGELFF,TGTGCCAGCAGCCAAGTTTCGGGACTAGCGGGGGAATTCCGCACCGGGGAGCTGTTTTTT
NA,TRBJ1-2,TRBV30,NA,CAWSTTRESNYGYTF,TGTGCCTGGAGTACGACCAGGGAATCTAACTATGGCTACACCTTC
NA,TRBJ1-1,TRBV10-3,NA,CAISEAVETANTEAFF,TGTGCCATCAGTGAAGCCGTCGAGACAGCGAACACTGAAGCTTTCTTT
NA,TRBJ2-3,TRBV7-3,NA,CASSLVVAPGTDTQYF,TGTGCCAGCAGCTTAGTTGTGGCCCCGGGGACAGATACGCAGTATTTT
NA,TRBJ2-5,TRBV30,TRBD2,CAWTSGGQETQYF,TGTGCCTGGACTAGCGGGGGTCAAGAGACCCAGTACTTC
once,TRBJ1-2,TRBV27,NA,CASSLTATNYGYTF,TGTGCCAGCAGTTTGACAGCTACCAACTATGGCTACACCTTC